The 27 T cell receptor beta chains listed next were all sequenced from one sample in a study of shared clonotypes between healthy human individuals. The table came from immunoSEQ multiplex PCR; TCRdb's copy has only in-frame clones and leaves some out. Here the sample spans 1,400,000 or so clones, approximately 98.5% being singletons. Sequencing was carried out using naive CD4+ T cells sorted from blood. Regarding subset: CD45RA+ positively selected. Every receptor here comes from a man aged 25-40 years in good health.

CDR3 loop: CASSAGDSANEQFF. In DNA, the CDR3 is TGTGCCAGCAGTGCGGGGGATTCCGCAAATGAGCAGTTCTTC. This chain joins TRBV6-1 and TRBJ2-1; D possibly corresponds to TRBD2 (6 bases). With 4 bases removed from V and 7 bases from J, the gap between germline ends came to 14 bases. The CDR3 totals 14 residues. Germline loops: CDR1 MNHNS, CDR2 SASEGT.

The chain recombines TRBV9 with TRBJ2-7, with 9 bases that match TRBD1. J lost 3 bases, V lost 2 bases, and 3 bases had no gene match. In germline, CDR1 is SGDLS, CDR2 YYNGEE. CDR3 length: 14 residues. CDR3 in amino acids: CASSVQGQGYEQYF. The CDR3 nucleotides are TGTGCCAGCAGCGTCCAGGGACAGGGCTACGAGCAGTACTTC.

This chain joins TRBV5-1 and TRBJ2-3, with 9 bases matching TRBD2. After removal of 1 base from V and 3 bases from J, the junction contained 6 bases not matched to a gene. Germline CDR1 is SGHRS and CDR2 is YFSETQ. The CDR3 sequence is 16 residues long. The DNA of the CDR3 is TGCGCCAGCAGCTTGCAAGCGGGAGGCGGTACAGATACGCAGTATTTT. The encoded protein is CASSLQAGGGTDTQYF. Full variable domain (missing parts from reference TRBV5-1 and TRBJ2-3): KAGVTQTPRYLIKTRGQQVTLSCSPISGHRSVSWYQQTPGQGLQFLFEYFSETQRNKGNFPGRFSGRQFSNSRSEMNVSTLELGDSALYLCASSLQAGGGTDTQYFGPGTRLTVL.

A single count supports this clone. V is TRBV10-3 and J is TRBJ2-2; TRBD1 matches at 7 bases. CDR3 size: 15 residues. Germline trimming cut 5 bases from V and 0 bases from J; bases unmatched to any gene: 3. Germline V lookup: CDR1 ENHRY, CDR2 SYGVKD. CDR3 in amino acids: CAISTGATNTGELFF. For the CDR3, the DNA is TGTGCCATCAGTACAGGGGCTACGAACACCGGGGAGCTGTTTTTT.

The chain uses TRBV6-5 and TRBJ2-4, with 7 bases that match TRBD1. CDR3 size: 14 residues. Germline loops: CDR1 MNHEY, CDR2 SVGAGI. Trimming removed 6 bases from V and 7 bases from J; junction bases left unmatched: 9. The DNA for the CDR3 is TGTGCCAGCAGACCACAAGCGACAGGGAACATTCAGTACTTC. Its protein is CASRPQATGNIQYF.

This clone appeared once. J is TRBJ2-2 and V is TRBV19; tentative D call: TRBD1 (6 bases). Per the germline V gene, CDR1 is LNHDA and CDR2 is SQIVND (reference sequence). The CDR3 runs 15 residues. Trimming removed 7 bases from V and 3 bases from J, with 15 bases in between. Here the CDR3 DNA reads TGTGCCAGTATGTCTGGACAGAGCTACACCGGGGAGCTGTTTTTT. It yields the protein CASMSGQSYTGELFF.

The chain recombines TRBV18 with TRBJ2-5, with a possible D match to TRBD1 (5 bases). Per the germline V gene, CDR1 is KGHSH and CDR2 is LQKENI. The CDR3 loop spans 16 amino acids. Trimming took 3 bases from V and 1 from J, leaving 15 bases between them. CDR3 sequence: CASSPLHRNPQETQYF. CDR3 bases: TGTGCCAGCTCACCTTTGCACAGGAACCCCCAAGAGACCCAGTACTTC.

This clone was seen once. The gene calls are TRBV29-1 and TRBJ2-7; TRBD1 agrees at 9 bases. Per germline, CDR1 SQVTM and CDR2 ANQGSEA. With V trimmed by 3 bases and J by 4 bases, 4 bases remained unmatched. There are 13 residues in the CDR3. The CDR3 nucleotides read TGCAGCGTTGAGGGGGACAGGGATTACGAGCAGTACTTC. This translates into CSVEGDRDYEQYF.

Concerning this clone: This sample also contains other DNA sequences that code for the same CDR3. The chain joins TRBV30 to TRBJ1-1; D gene ambiguous. The CDR3 spans 13 residues. Trimming removed 0 bases at V and 1 base at J, with 6 bases between. CDR1 is GTSNPN and CDR2 is SVGIG in the germline V gene (reference sequence). The CDR3 coding sequence is TGTGCCTGGAGTGTACGGGGGAACACTGAAGCTTTCTTT. Amino acid sequence: CAWSVRGNTEAFF.

This clone showed up just once. The chain carries TRBV11-2 and TRBJ2-1; a possible D gene is TRBD2 (5 bases). Germline CDR1 reads SGHAT; CDR2 reads FQNNGV. This CDR3 is 13 amino acids long. V dropped 5 bases and J dropped 7 bases, with 12 bases sitting between them. The chain's CDR3 is CASSPGESNEQFF. CDR3 sequence (DNA): TGTGCCAGCAGCCCCGGGGAGTCTAATGAGCAGTTCTTC.

The chain combines TRBV5-5 with TRBJ2-7; D ambiguous. Germline CDR1 is SGHKS and CDR2 is YYEKEE (reference sequence). The CDR3 runs to 14 residues. Trimming left V 1 base short and J 5 bases short, with 13 bases between. For the CDR3, the DNA is TGTGCCAGCAGCTTGCTGAGGCCTCTCGACGAGCAGTACTTC. Translating gives CASSLLRPLDEQYF.

This clone has just one count. The CDR3 sequence: CASSETSRRSEQYF. The CDR3 DNA sequence: TGTGCCAGCAGCGAGACTAGTAGGCGGAGCGAGCAGTACTTC. The rearrangement joins TRBV11-3 to TRBJ2-7; D might be TRBD2 (6 bases). This CDR3 has 14 residues. Germline values: CDR1 SGHNT, CDR2 YENEEA. The V gene lost 5 bases and the J gene lost 6 bases, with 17 bases spanning the gap.

The chain carries TRBV6-5 and TRBJ1-1; 10 bases agree with TRBD1. From germline, CDR1 is MNHEY and CDR2 SVGAGI. This CDR3 has 14 amino acids. The junction had 8 bases not matched to a gene; V was cut back by 8 bases and J by 5 bases. CDR3 DNA: TGTGCCAGCTCCGACAGGGGGCTAAGAACTGAAGCTTTCTTT. This sequence encodes CASSDRGLRTEAFF.

In DNA form, the CDR3 reads TGCGCCAGCAGCCGAGGGACAGGGATCTCCTACGAGCAGTACTTC. Amino acid sequence: CASSRGTGISYEQYF. The gene calls are TRBV4-1 and TRBJ2-7; 9 bases agree with TRBD1. CDR1 and CDR2 (germline): MGHRA, YSYEKL. J lost 0 bases, V lost 4 bases, and 4 bases had no gene match. CDR3 length: 15 amino acids.

The rearrangement links TRBV7-9 to TRBJ1-4, with TRBD1 matching over 8 bases. This CDR3 has 15 amino acids. Germline V lookup: CDR1 SEHNR, CDR2 FQNEAQ (reference sequence). V lost 2 bases to trimming and J lost 8 bases; unmatched junction nucleotides: 7. The CDR3 loop reads CASSLRTGRREKLFF. In DNA, the CDR3 is TGTGCCAGCAGCTTACGGACAGGGAGACGCGAAAAACTGTTTTTT.

The chain combines TRBV5-6 with TRBJ1-4, with 7 nucleotides matching TRBD1. The V gene's germline CDR1 is SGHDT and CDR2 YYEEEE. J was trimmed by 4 bases and V by 4 bases; bases with no gene match: 7. The CDR3 runs 15 residues. The CDR3 spells CASSLGQTSNEKLFF. In nucleotides, the CDR3 is TGTGCCAGCAGCCTGGGACAGACCAGTAATGAAAAACTGTTTTTT. Variable domain in full (rest from reference TRBV5-6 and TRBJ1-4): DAGVTQSPTHLIKTRGQQVTLRCSPKSGHDTVSWYQQALGQGPQFIFQYYEEEERQRGNFPDRFSGHQFPNYSSELNVNALLLGDSALYLCASSLGQTSNEKLFFGSGTQLSVL.

The CDR3, as DNA: TGTGCCAGTAGAGATCGGCCCGTTCAGCCCCAGCATTTT. This encodes CASRDRPVQPQHF. J is TRBJ1-5 and V is TRBV19, with unresolved D. The CDR3 has 13 amino acids. Germline values: CDR1 LNHDA, CDR2 SQIVND (reference sequence). V was clipped by 6 bases and J by 6 bases, with 12 bases between them.

This CDR3 is CASSYGSRLTDTQYF. The DNA for the CDR3 is TGTGCCAGCAGTTACGGGAGCAGACTCACAGATACGCAGTATTTT. This chain connects TRBV6-5 to TRBJ2-3; D may be TRBD2 (5 bases). The CDR3 sequence is 15 residues long. Deletions cut 2 bases from V and 2 bases from J, with 11 bases between. CDR1 is MNHEY and CDR2 is SVGAGI in the germline V gene.

The CDR3 nucleotides are TGCGCCAGCGAAAGGACTAGCGGGAGTCTCGCAGATACGCAGTATTTT. Translation: CASERTSGSLADTQYF. The gene calls are TRBV5-1 and TRBJ2-3, with 13 bases lining up with TRBD2. The trim removed 7 bases at V and 4 bases at J, leaving 9 bases unmatched. In germline, CDR1 is SGHRS, CDR2 YFSETQ. This CDR3 is 16 amino acids long. The full variable domain, rest sourced from reference TRBV5-1 and TRBJ2-3, is KAGVTQTPRYLIKTRGQQVTLSCSPISGHRSVSWYQQTPGQGLQFLFEYFSETQRNKGNFPGRFSGRQFSNSRSEMNVSTLELGDSALYLCASERTSGSLADTQYFGPGTRLTVL.

The V call is TRBV2, the J call TRBJ2-2, with 10 bases lining up with TRBD2. The germline V gene has CDR1 SNHLY and CDR2 FYNNEI. The CDR3 is 17 residues long. With V trimmed by 6 bases and J by 6 bases, 13 bases remained unmatched. DNA of the CDR3: TGTGCCAGCAGAGTCTCCCAGCTAGCGGGAGTGGCCGGGGAGCTGTTTTTT. Encoded protein: CASRVSQLAGVAGELFF.

This rearrangement joins TRBV28 to TRBJ2-6, with 10 positions matching TRBD1. V lost 6 bases to trimming and J lost 3 bases; unmatched junction nucleotides: 5. This CDR3 is built from 16 residues. CDR1 is MDHEN and CDR2 is SYDVKM in the germline V gene. The DNA of the CDR3 is TGTGCCAGCAGGGGACAGGGGTCCGGTGGGGCCAACGTCCTGACTTTC. Encoded protein: CASRGQGSGGANVLTF.

The chain is built from TRBV4-1 and TRBJ1-4, with 8 bases matching TRBD1. Germline V gene data show CDR1 as MGHRA and CDR2 as YSYEKL. Trimming took 4 bases from V and 0 from J; bases not matched to a gene: 10. The CDR3 covers 18 residues. CDR3 bases: TGCGCCAGCAGCCCCAGTACAGGGGGGGGACCAACTAATGAAAAACTGTTTTTT. Translating it yields CASSPSTGGGPTNEKLFF.

As for this clone: Mismatch with germline at one junction end may stem from a read error. The chain links TRBV7-7 to TRBJ2-1; 14 bases fit TRBD2. The germline V gene has CDR1 SSHAT and CDR2 FNYEAQ (reference sequence). The CDR3 contains 13 residues. As DNA, the CDR3 is TGTGCTAGCAGCCTGGGACTAGCGGGAGATAAGTTCTTC. This codes for CASSLGLAGDKFF. The complete variable domain, with remaining parts taken from reference TRBV7-7 and TRBJ2-1, reads GAGVSQSPRYKVTKRGQDVTLRCDPISSHATLYWYQQALGQGPEFLTYFNYEAQPDKSGLPSDRFSAERPEGSISTLTIQRTEQRDSAMYRCASSLGLAGDKFFGPGTRLTVL.

This chain joins TRBV7-2 and TRBJ2-7; 8 nucleotides align to TRBD1. The CDR3 is 15 residues long. The J segment lost 2 bases and the V segment lost 3 bases, leaving 6 bases of the junction unmatched. Looked up from germline, CDR1 is SGHTA and CDR2 is FQGNSA. The CDR3 DNA is TGTGCCAGCAGCTTTTCCGGGACAGGACCCTACGAGCAGTACTTC. Its protein product is CASSFSGTGPYEQYF.

The rearrangement uses TRBV10-3 and TRBJ1-5, with 7 bases fitting TRBD1. CDR1 ENHRY and CDR2 SYGVKD come from the germline V gene. The CDR3 is made up of 14 amino acids. J was trimmed by 4 bases and V by 4 bases; bases with no gene match: 4. The CDR3 spells CAISAGGGNQPQHF. DNA of the CDR3: TGTGCCATCAGTGCAGGGGGTGGGAATCAGCCCCAGCATTTT.

The gene calls are TRBV18 and TRBJ2-2; TRBD2 matches 7 bases. With V trimmed by 6 bases and J by 7 bases, 20 bases remained unmatched. Germline V CDR1 and CDR2: KGHSH, LQKENI. The CDR3 consists of 18 residues. The DNA of the CDR3 is TGTGCCAGCTCTCCCTTACCAAGCTCTAGCGGAGTCGTCGGGGAGCTGTTTTTT. Its translation: CASSPLPSSSGVVGELFF.

The chain combines TRBV28 with TRBJ2-2; a weak D match, TRBD1 (5 bases). With 5 bases removed from V and 8 bases from J, the gap between germline ends came to 12 bases. There are 13 residues in the CDR3. CDR1 is MDHEN and CDR2 is SYDVKM in the germline V gene. DNA of the CDR3: TGTGCCAGCAGTCAACAGGCTTTGGGGGAGCTGTTTTTT. Amino acid sequence: CASSQQALGELFF.